Listed below are T cell receptor beta chains from one sample, sequenced in a study of blood T cell repertoires in COVID-19. The assay was immunoSEQ multiplex PCR, and TCRdb's table has in-frame clones only and misses some. The sample shows 380,000 or so clones, roughly 86% of them seen only once. Input material: PBMCs or T cells enriched from blood (not recorded which). The source of these receptors is a man aged 25-40 years who had recovered from COVID-19. CDR3s include the opening cysteine and the closing phenylalanine or tryptophan. Fields, in order: CDR3 protein, clone size, V gene, J gene. Clone size, where shown, is once, few, many, or a class for clones that have expanded.

cdr3_aa: CASSAGQGSFGNSPLHF; clone_size: once; v_call: TRBV27; j_call: TRBJ1-6
cdr3_aa: CASMGRQGGYEQYF; clone_size: .; v_call: TRBV30; j_call: TRBJ2-7
cdr3_aa: CASSTPLAGNTIYF; clone_size: .; v_call: TRBV19; j_call: TRBJ1-3
cdr3_aa: CASSFDGWGEGYNEQFF; clone_size: few; v_call: TRBV5-6; j_call: TRBJ2-1
cdr3_aa: CASRRQGGQPQHF; clone_size: .; v_call: TRBV2; j_call: TRBJ1-5
cdr3_aa: CASSLARDFNTDTQYF; clone_size: .; v_call: TRBV7-6; j_call: TRBJ2-3
cdr3_aa: CAINRESQDTQYF; clone_size: .; v_call: TRBV10-3; j_call: TRBJ2-3
cdr3_aa: CASSLVEETQYF; clone_size: .; v_call: TRBV7-9; j_call: TRBJ2-5
cdr3_aa: CASSLRQTGQTNTEAFF; clone_size: .; v_call: TRBV5-6; j_call: TRBJ1-1
cdr3_aa: CAWSVQGGGQPQHF; clone_size: .; v_call: TRBV30; j_call: TRBJ1-5
cdr3_aa: CASSSGQGMGQPQHF; clone_size: .; v_call: TRBV9; j_call: TRBJ1-5
cdr3_aa: CASSLEHLNTEAFF; clone_size: .; v_call: TRBV7-8; j_call: TRBJ1-1
cdr3_aa: CASSVDKESLEKLFF; clone_size: .; v_call: TRBV9; j_call: TRBJ1-4
cdr3_aa: CAWGPGVEQFF; clone_size: .; v_call: TRBV30; j_call: TRBJ2-1
cdr3_aa: CASSPQMGGIAEAFF; clone_size: .; v_call: TRBV9; j_call: TRBJ1-1
cdr3_aa: CSVPDGNNYGYTF; clone_size: .; v_call: TRBV29-1; j_call: TRBJ1-2
cdr3_aa: CASSLELGELFF; clone_size: .; v_call: TRBV7-3; j_call: TRBJ2-2
cdr3_aa: CASSQRIAGGRYEQYF; clone_size: .; v_call: TRBV4-1; j_call: TRBJ2-7
cdr3_aa: CASSTGGSPLHF; clone_size: .; v_call: TRBV3-1/TRBV3-2; j_call: TRBJ1-6
cdr3_aa: CASSQTQGRNTIYF; clone_size: .; v_call: TRBV4-3; j_call: TRBJ1-3
cdr3_aa: CASSPTGNYGYTF; clone_size: few; v_call: TRBV7-6; j_call: TRBJ1-2
cdr3_aa: CASSLGGHPASDTQYF; clone_size: .; v_call: TRBV7-3; j_call: TRBJ2-3
cdr3_aa: CASSPGTGGGDTQYF; clone_size: .; v_call: TRBV18; j_call: TRBJ2-3
cdr3_aa: CASSVVAGDYVGELFF; clone_size: once; v_call: TRBV9; j_call: TRBJ2-2
cdr3_aa: CASSLGHRPNEKLFF; clone_size: once; v_call: TRBV7-8; j_call: TRBJ1-4
cdr3_aa: CASSPFRQGGLGEQYF; clone_size: once; v_call: TRBV11-2; j_call: TRBJ2-7
cdr3_aa: CAADAGRGGEQYF; clone_size: .; v_call: TRBV10-3; j_call: TRBJ2-7
cdr3_aa: CASSLTSGGVAKNIQYF; clone_size: once; v_call: TRBV27; j_call: TRBJ2-4
cdr3_aa: CASSPPLGAHSGGAFF; clone_size: .; v_call: TRBV18; j_call: TRBJ1-1
cdr3_aa: CASSIGQAREQFF; clone_size: .; v_call: TRBV19; j_call: TRBJ2-1
cdr3_aa: CASSMRAGIGSPLHF; clone_size: .; v_call: TRBV5-6; j_call: TRBJ1-6
cdr3_aa: CSVAMAGGTEAFF; clone_size: .; v_call: TRBV29-1; j_call: TRBJ1-1
cdr3_aa: CASSCPGWGRGKSYEQYF; clone_size: .; v_call: TRBV27; j_call: TRBJ2-7
cdr3_aa: CASSPTINTQYF; clone_size: .; v_call: TRBV7-9; j_call: TRBJ2-3
cdr3_aa: CASSQEGGRRGRSPLHF; clone_size: .; v_call: TRBV4-2; j_call: TRBJ1-6
cdr3_aa: CASSHWDRADTQYF; clone_size: .; v_call: TRBV5-4; j_call: TRBJ2-3
cdr3_aa: CASSRYAWGVADTQYF; clone_size: .; v_call: TRBV14; j_call: TRBJ2-3
cdr3_aa: CAWTGQGGQPQHF; clone_size: .; v_call: TRBV30; j_call: TRBJ1-5
cdr3_aa: CASSQEPRSLYEQYF; clone_size: .; v_call: TRBV4-2; j_call: TRBJ2-7
cdr3_aa: CASGPGDYGYTF; clone_size: .; v_call: TRBV27; j_call: TRBJ1-2